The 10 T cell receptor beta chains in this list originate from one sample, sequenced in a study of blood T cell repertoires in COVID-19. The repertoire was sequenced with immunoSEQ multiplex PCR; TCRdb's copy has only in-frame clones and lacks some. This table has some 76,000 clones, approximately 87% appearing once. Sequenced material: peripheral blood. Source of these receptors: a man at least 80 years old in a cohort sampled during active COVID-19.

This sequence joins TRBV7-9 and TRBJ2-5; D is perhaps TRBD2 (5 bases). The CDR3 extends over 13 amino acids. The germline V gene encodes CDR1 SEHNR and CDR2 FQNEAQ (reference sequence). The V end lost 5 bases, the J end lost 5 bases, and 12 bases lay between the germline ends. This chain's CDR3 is CASSGLPGETQYF. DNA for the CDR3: TGTGCCAGCAGCGGACTGCCCGGGGAGACCCAGTACTTC.

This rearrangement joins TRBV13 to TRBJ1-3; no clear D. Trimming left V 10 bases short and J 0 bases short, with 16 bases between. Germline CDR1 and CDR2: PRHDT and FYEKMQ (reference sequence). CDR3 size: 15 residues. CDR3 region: CATTLEQRSGNTIYF. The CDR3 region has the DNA TGTGCCACCACTCTAGAACAACGCTCTGGAAACACCATATATTTT.

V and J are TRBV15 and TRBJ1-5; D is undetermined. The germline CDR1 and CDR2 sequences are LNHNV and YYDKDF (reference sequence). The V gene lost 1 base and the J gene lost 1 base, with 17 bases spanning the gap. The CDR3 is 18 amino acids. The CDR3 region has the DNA TGTGCCACCAGCAGAGTTTACGGGGTAGGAGGCAGCAATCAGCCCCAGCATTTT. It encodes CATSRVYGVGGSNQPQHF.

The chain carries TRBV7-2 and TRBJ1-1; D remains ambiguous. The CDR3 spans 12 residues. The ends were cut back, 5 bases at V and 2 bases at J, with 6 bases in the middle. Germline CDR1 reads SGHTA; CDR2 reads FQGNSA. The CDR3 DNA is TGTGCCAGCAGCCTCTATAACACTGAAGCTTTCTTT. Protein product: CASSLYNTEAFF.

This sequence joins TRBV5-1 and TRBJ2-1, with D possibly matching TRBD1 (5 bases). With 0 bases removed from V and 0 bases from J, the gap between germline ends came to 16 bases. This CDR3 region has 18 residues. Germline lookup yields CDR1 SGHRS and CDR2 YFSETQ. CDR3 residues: CASSLAVFGASSYNEQFF. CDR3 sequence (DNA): TGCGCCAGCAGCTTGGCAGTATTTGGGGCGAGCTCCTACAATGAGCAGTTCTTC.

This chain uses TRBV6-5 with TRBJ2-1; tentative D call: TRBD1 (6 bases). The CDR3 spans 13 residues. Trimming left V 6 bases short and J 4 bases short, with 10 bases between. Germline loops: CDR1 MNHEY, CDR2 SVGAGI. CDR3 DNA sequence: TGTGCCAGCAGGGCGACAGGTTACAATGAGCAGTTCTTC. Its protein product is CASRATGYNEQFF.

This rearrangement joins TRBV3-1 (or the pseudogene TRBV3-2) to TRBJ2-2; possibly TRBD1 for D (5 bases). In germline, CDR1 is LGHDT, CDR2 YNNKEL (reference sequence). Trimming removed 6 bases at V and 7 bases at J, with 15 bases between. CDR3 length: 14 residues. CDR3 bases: TGTGCCAGCAGTCTGACAGTAGATGGCGGGGAGCTGTTTTTT. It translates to CASSLTVDGGELFF.

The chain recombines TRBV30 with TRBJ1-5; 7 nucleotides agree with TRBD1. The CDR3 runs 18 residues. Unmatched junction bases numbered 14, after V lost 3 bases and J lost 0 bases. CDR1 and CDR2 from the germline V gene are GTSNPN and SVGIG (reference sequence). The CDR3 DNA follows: TGTGCCTGGAGGGAAGGAGGTACGGGACAGATTAGCAATCAGCCCCAGCATTTT. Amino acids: CAWREGGTGQISNQPQHF.

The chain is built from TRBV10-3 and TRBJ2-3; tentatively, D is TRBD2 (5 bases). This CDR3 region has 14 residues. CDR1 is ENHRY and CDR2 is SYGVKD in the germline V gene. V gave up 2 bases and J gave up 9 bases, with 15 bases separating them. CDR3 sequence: CAISETRDSTTQYF. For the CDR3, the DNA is TGTGCCATCAGTGAGACGAGGGATAGCACCACGCAGTATTTT.

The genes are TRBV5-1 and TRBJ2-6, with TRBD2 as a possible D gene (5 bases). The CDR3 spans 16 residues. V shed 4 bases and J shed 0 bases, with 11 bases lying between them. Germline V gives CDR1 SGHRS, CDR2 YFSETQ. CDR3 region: CASSVDGNSGANVLTF. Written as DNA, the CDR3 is TGCGCCAGCAGCGTGGACGGGAACTCTGGGGCCAACGTCCTGACTTTC. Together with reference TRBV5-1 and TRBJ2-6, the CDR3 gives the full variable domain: KAGVTQTPRYLIKTRGQQVTLSCSPISGHRSVSWYQQTPGQGLQFLFEYFSETQRNKGNFPGRFSGRQFSNSRSEMNVSTLELGDSALYLCASSVDGNSGANVLTFGAGSRLTVL.